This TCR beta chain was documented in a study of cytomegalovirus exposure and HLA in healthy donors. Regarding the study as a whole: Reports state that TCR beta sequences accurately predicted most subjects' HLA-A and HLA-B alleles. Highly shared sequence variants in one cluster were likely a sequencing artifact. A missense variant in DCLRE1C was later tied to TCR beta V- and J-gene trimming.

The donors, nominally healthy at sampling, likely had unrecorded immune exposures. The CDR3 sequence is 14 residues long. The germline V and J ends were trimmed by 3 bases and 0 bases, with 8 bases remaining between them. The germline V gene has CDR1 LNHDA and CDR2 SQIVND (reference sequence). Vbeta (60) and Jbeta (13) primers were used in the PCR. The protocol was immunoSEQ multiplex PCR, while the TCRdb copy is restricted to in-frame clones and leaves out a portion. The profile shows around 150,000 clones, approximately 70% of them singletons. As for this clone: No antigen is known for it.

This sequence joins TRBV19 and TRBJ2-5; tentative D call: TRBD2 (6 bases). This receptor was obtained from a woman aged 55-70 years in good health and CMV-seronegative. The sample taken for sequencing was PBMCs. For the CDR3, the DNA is TGTGCCAGTAGTATTGGAGGGTACCAAGAGACCCAGTACTTC. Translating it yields CASSIGGYQETQYF.